This is a list of T cell receptor beta chains from one sample in a study of shared clonotypes between healthy human individuals. The assay was immunoSEQ multiplex PCR, and TCRdb's table has in-frame clones only and misses some. The table has some 2.3 million clones, approximately 95% seen once. The sample taken for sequencing was naive CD4+ T cells from PBMCs. These receptors were obtained from a man younger than 35 in good health. Some clones in this sample may be carry-over from other donors' samples. Both conserved end residues are part of each CDR3. Fields, in order: CDR3 protein, CDR3 DNA, J gene, V gene, D gene. The D gene is left open where the match is weak.

cdr3_aa: CASSVGGSNYGYTF; cdr3_nt: TGTGCCAGCAGCGTAGGGGGGTCTAACTATGGCTACACCTTC; j_call: TRBJ1-2; v_call: TRBV9; d_call: -
cdr3_aa: CASSGSYGNTIYF; cdr3_nt: TGTGCCAGCAGTGGGTCTTACGGAAACACCATATATTTT; j_call: TRBJ1-3; v_call: TRBV6-6; d_call: -
cdr3_aa: CASSLANLYLGAFF; cdr3_nt: TGTGCCAGCAGCTTAGCGAACCTTTATCTGGGAGCTTTCTTT; j_call: TRBJ1-1; v_call: TRBV7-9; d_call: -
cdr3_aa: CASRMDRGGKGPQHF; cdr3_nt: TGTGCCAGCAGGATGGACAGGGGTGGCAAGGGGCCCCAGCATTTT; j_call: TRBJ1-5; v_call: TRBV28; d_call: TRBD1
cdr3_aa: CASSLVRVGQETQYF; cdr3_nt: TGTGCCAGCAGCTTGGTTAGGGTGGGCCAAGAGACCCAGTACTTC; j_call: TRBJ2-5; v_call: TRBV5-4; d_call: -
cdr3_aa: CASSRDRGPDTQYF; cdr3_nt: TGTGCCAGCAGTCGGGACAGGGGGCCTGATACGCAGTATTTT; j_call: TRBJ2-3; v_call: TRBV6-1; d_call: TRBD1
cdr3_aa: CSATRSREQYF; cdr3_nt: TGCAGTGCTACCAGGTCCCGGGAGCAGTACTTC; j_call: TRBJ2-7; v_call: TRBV20-1; d_call: -
cdr3_aa: CATRSGTGTFLSYNEQFF; cdr3_nt: TGTGCCACCAGGAGCGGGACAGGGACTTTTTTATCCTACAATGAGCAGTTCTTC; j_call: TRBJ2-1; v_call: TRBV15; d_call: TRBD1
cdr3_aa: CASSLVQGEETYEQYF; cdr3_nt: TGTGCCAGCAGCTTAGTACAGGGCGAAGAGACCTACGAGCAGTACTTC; j_call: TRBJ2-7; v_call: TRBV11-1; d_call: -
cdr3_aa: CAWKSSELQYF; cdr3_nt: TGTGCCTGGAAATCTAGCGAGCTGCAGTATTTT; j_call: TRBJ2-3; v_call: TRBV30; d_call: -